These 26 T cell receptor beta chains were sequenced from one sample in a study of beta chain features in type 1 diabetes. These receptors have no known antigen. The investigators reverse transcribed all of the isolated RNA, so they sequenced expressed TCRB transcripts. The method was immunoSEQ multiplex PCR; TCRdb's version includes in-frame clones alone and lacks a portion of them. The profile covers a few hundred thousand clones, with roughly 12% appearing a single time and around 0.01% taken by the ten largest. Study-wide findings and caveats: Shorter TCRB CDR3s, moderately but significantly so, marked every one of the four CD4+ subsets in Type 1 diabetes patients.

Material: naive CD4+ T cells from blood. The receptors stem from a woman aged 18-35 years with type 1 diabetes.

The V gene is TRBV19, the J gene TRBJ2-1, with a tentative D call TRBD2 (6 bases). The CDR3 spans 15 residues. Trimming took 3 bases from V and 7 from J, leaving 16 bases between them. Germline V gene lookup returns CDR1 LNHDA and CDR2 SQIVND (reference sequence). CDR3 in amino acids: CASSMLEPGRNEQFF. The CDR3 coding sequence is TGTGCCAGTAGTATGTTGGAGCCGGGGAGGAATGAGCAGTTCTTC.

This clone appeared a few times. The chain is built from TRBV18 and TRBJ2-7, with D possibly being TRBD1 (6 bases). V gave up 1 base and J gave up 2 bases, with 12 bases separating them. The CDR3 sequence is 15 residues long. Germline V CDR1 and CDR2: KGHSH, LQKENI. The CDR3 DNA follows: TGTGCCAGCTCACCACAATCAGGGGCAGCCTACGAGCAGTACTTC. It yields the protein CASSPQSGAAYEQYF.

The chain links TRBV11-2 to TRBJ2-1; possible D gene TRBD1, 6 bases. Trimming took off 5 bases at V and 5 bases at J, with 19 bases between the two ends. This CDR3 has 16 residues. In germline, CDR1 is SGHAT, CDR2 FQNNGV. The CDR3 spells CASSAPNRVGNNEQFF. CDR3 nucleotides: TGTGCCAGCAGCGCACCAAACAGGGTGGGTAACAATGAGCAGTTCTTC.

The rearrangement joins TRBV19 to TRBJ2-3, with TRBD2 matching over 7 bases. J gave up 3 bases and V 5 bases, and 8 bases lay outside the gene matches. Looked up from germline, CDR1 is LNHDA and CDR2 is SQIVND (reference sequence). This CDR3 has 15 amino acids. The CDR3 sequence: CASSPGLVRTDTQYF. CDR3 sequence (DNA): TGTGCCAGTAGTCCCGGACTAGTCAGGACAGATACGCAGTATTTT.

This chain connects TRBV6-6 to TRBJ2-1; 7 positions agree with TRBD1. CDR1 and CDR2 from the germline V gene are MNHNY and SVGAGI (reference sequence). V lost 2 bases and J lost 2; bases outside the gene matches: 3. The CDR3 covers 15 residues. CDR3 protein: CASSYGTAAYNEQFF. Written as DNA, the CDR3 is TGTGCCAGCAGTTACGGGACAGCTGCCTACAATGAGCAGTTCTTC.

The sample holds a few counts of this clone. The CDR3 nucleotides read TGTGCCAGCAGCTTGGCCGGGGCGGGGGAAGAGACCCAGTACTTC. This codes for CASSLAGAGEETQYF. The chain employs TRBV5-6 and TRBJ2-5, with 7 bases fitting TRBD2. This CDR3 comprises 15 residues. Looked up from germline, CDR1 is SGHDT and CDR2 is YYEEEE. J gave up 3 bases and V 0 bases, and 5 bases lay outside the gene matches.

This clone was counted between two and nine times. This chain links TRBV4-2 with TRBJ2-7; maybe TRBD1 (6 bases). The germline CDR1 and CDR2 sequences are LGHNA and YNFKEQ. Between the trimmed V and J ends, which lost 1 base and 6 bases, there was a span of 16 bases. The CDR3 contains 15 residues. CDR3 bases: TGTGCCAGCAGCCAAGCCCACAGGGCCCCTAGCGAGCAGTACTTC. Translating gives CASSQAHRAPSEQYF.

V and J are TRBV15 and TRBJ1-6; TRBD1 matches 8 bases. Germline CDR1 and CDR2: LNHNV and YYDKDF (reference sequence). V shed 1 base, J shed 9 bases, and the junction held 5 bases outside the gene matches. The CDR3 has 15 residues. The CDR3 region has the DNA TGTGCCACCAGCAGAGTTGGGACAGGTGGTTCACCCCTCCACTTT. This gives the protein CATSRVGTGGSPLHF.

The rearrangement uses TRBV10-3 and TRBJ1-4, with TRBD1 matching over 7 bases. Germline lookup yields CDR1 ENHRY and CDR2 SYGVKD. The CDR3 covers 13 residues. V lost 11 bases to trimming and J lost 7 bases; unmatched junction nucleotides: 10. CDR3 DNA sequence: TGTGCCGTGGGGACAGCCAGCATTGAAAAACTGTTTTTT. This encodes CAVGTASIEKLFF.

This clone showed up just a few times. In the same sample, other DNA sequences code for this CDR3. The chain employs TRBV20-1 and TRBJ2-1, with 9 bases aligning to TRBD1. The CDR3 contains 11 residues. The germline gives CDR1 DFQATT, CDR2 SNEGSKA (reference sequence). V lost 3 bases to trimming and J lost 12 bases; unmatched junction nucleotides: 3. CDR3 bases: TGCAGTGCTAGGGACAGGGGTTCGCAGTTCTTC. Encoded protein: CSARDRGSQFF.

This sequence joins TRBV4-1 and TRBJ2-1, with 10 bases fitting TRBD1. Germline loops: CDR1 MGHRA, CDR2 YSYEKL. V was clipped by 0 bases and J by 7 bases; unmatched bases: 9. This CDR3 contains 17 residues. CDR3 sequence: CASSQEPPGQGPNEQFF. DNA for the CDR3: TGCGCCAGCAGCCAAGAACCCCCGGGACAGGGGCCAAATGAGCAGTTCTTC.

The J gene is TRBJ2-3, the V gene TRBV19; possible D gene TRBD2, 5 bases. The CDR3 loop spans 14 amino acids. The germline CDR1 and CDR2 sequences are LNHDA and SQIVND (reference sequence). The germline V and J ends were trimmed by 7 bases and 2 bases, with 13 bases remaining between them. CDR3 nucleotides: TGTGCCAGTAAGGTCGGGGTTTACACAGATACGCAGTATTTT. Translation gives CASKVGVYTDTQYF.

In this sample, this clone turned up a few times. The CDR3 DNA sequence: TGTGCCTCCTATCCGCACTCCCTGAACACTGAAGCTTTCTTT. This translates into CASYPHSLNTEAFF. The chain combines TRBV19 with TRBJ1-1; D remains ambiguous. This CDR3 is 14 amino acids long. Deletions cut 11 bases from V and 0 bases from J, with 16 bases between. Germline V gene sequence: CDR1 LNHDA, CDR2 SQIVND (reference sequence). The whole variable domain, filled in from reference TRBV19 and TRBJ1-1, reads DGGITQSPKYLFRKEGQNVTLSCEQNLNHDAMYWYRQDPGQGLRLIYYSQIVNDFQKGDIAEGYSVSREKKESFPLTVTSAQKNPTAFYLCASYPHSLNTEAFFGQGTRLTVV.

This clone was picked up a small number of times. This chain links TRBV19 with TRBJ2-1, with 10 bases fitting TRBD2. The CDR3 loop spans 15 amino acids. V trimming: 3 bases; J trimming: 7 bases; junction bases outside the gene matches: 6. CDR1 LNHDA and CDR2 SQIVND come from the germline V gene (reference sequence). The CDR3 DNA reads as TGTGCCAGTAGTATTCGAAGCGGGGGGGGTAATGAGCAGTTCTTC. Amino acids: CASSIRSGGGNEQFF.

This clone was recorded a few times. V is TRBV19 and J is TRBJ2-5; tentatively, D is TRBD1 (5 bases). Germline-derived CDR1 and CDR2 are LNHDA and SQIVND (reference sequence). The V gene lost 6 bases and the J gene lost 4 bases, with 15 bases spanning the gap. This CDR3 has 14 residues. CDR3 sequence (DNA): TGTGCCAGTAGCTTGCAGGGTCTGGCAGAGACCCAGTACTTC. This translates into CASSLQGLAETQYF. The full variable domain, in which reference TRBV19 and TRBJ2-5 provide the parts outside the CDR3, is DGGITQSPKYLFRKEGQNVTLSCEQNLNHDAMYWYRQDPGQGLRLIYYSQIVNDFQKGDIAEGYSVSREKKESFPLTVTSAQKNPTAFYLCASSLQGLAETQYFGPGTRLLVL.

The V and J genes are TRBV7-8 and TRBJ2-7; 8 bases are a match to TRBD2. The V and J ends lost 2 bases and 2 bases, in that order; junction bases with no gene match: 11. From germline, CDR1 is SGHVS and CDR2 FQNEAQ. This CDR3 is 17 amino acids long. CDR3 amino acids: CASSLTDPSGRAYEQYF. The CDR3 coding sequence is TGTGCCAGCAGCTTAACCGACCCGAGCGGGAGAGCCTACGAGCAGTACTTC. The variable domain in full, completed from reference TRBV7-8 and TRBJ2-7, reads GAGVSQSPRYKVAKRGQDVALRCDPISGHVSLFWYQQALGQGPEFLTYFQNEAQLDKSGLPSDRFFAERPEGSVSTLKIQRTQQEDSAVYLCASSLTDPSGRAYEQYFGPGTRLTVT.

The J gene is TRBJ2-3, the V gene TRBV25-1, with TRBD2 matching over 12 bases. V trimming: 5 bases; J trimming: 3 bases; junction bases outside the gene matches: 3. Per the germline V gene, CDR1 is MGHDK and CDR2 is SYGVNS. This CDR3 contains 15 residues. In DNA, the CDR3 is TGTGCCAGCAGTAAACTAGCGGGAGGAACAGATACGCAGTATTTT. It specifies CASSKLAGGTDTQYF.

The CDR3 nucleotides read TGTGCCAGCAGATCACAGGGTATGGAGGAGACCCAGTACTTC. This translates into CASRSQGMEETQYF. The V call is TRBV5-4, the J call TRBJ2-5; D is perhaps TRBD1 (6 bases). V lost 5 bases to trimming and J lost 5 bases, with 16 bases between them. The CDR3 totals 14 residues. Germline CDR1 and CDR2: SGHNT and YYREEE (reference sequence).

This clone was seen more than once but under ten times. V usage is TRBV7-3 and J usage is TRBJ2-1, with D maybe TRBD2 (6 bases). Trimming removed 5 bases at V and 2 bases at J, with 13 bases between. In germline, CDR1 is SGHTA, CDR2 FQGTGA. This CDR3 is built from 15 residues. DNA of the CDR3: TGTGCCAGCAGCCCCTCACCGGGAGCCTACAATGAGCAGTTCTTC. It codes for CASSPSPGAYNEQFF.

This clone was picked up a small number of times. This chain uses TRBV9 with TRBJ2-2, with 8 nucleotides matching TRBD1. Germline lookup yields CDR1 SGDLS and CDR2 YYNGEE. CDR3 length: 19 residues. The V segment lost 0 bases and the J segment 5 bases; nucleotides outside the gene matches: 15. The CDR3 region has the DNA TGTGCCAGCAGCGTAGCTCCCGACCTAGACAGGGGTTGGACCGGGGAGCTGTTTTTT. Translating it yields CASSVAPDLDRGWTGELFF.

The chain couples TRBV11-2 to TRBJ1-4, with 10 bases matching TRBD1. This CDR3 contains 15 residues. CDR1 and CDR2 from the germline V gene are SGHAT and FQNNGV. The V gene end was trimmed by 4 bases and the J gene end by 4 bases; junction bases not matched to a gene: 3. The CDR3 DNA is TGTGCCAGCAGCTCGGGACAGGGGAATAATGAAAAACTGTTTTTT. This translates into CASSSGQGNNEKLFF.

The chain links TRBV5-1 to TRBJ2-1; D might be TRBD2 (5 bases). The CDR3 has 12 amino acids. Germline CDR1 reads SGHRS; CDR2 reads YFSETQ. V was cut by 8 bases and J by 7 bases, with 13 bases left in between. CDR3 sequence reads: CASHNSGNEQFF. The CDR3 DNA reads TGCGCCAGTCATAACTCGGGGAATGAGCAGTTCTTC.

A few counts support this clone. In DNA form, the CDR3 reads TGTGCCTGGAGTTCTATGGGACAGGGTTACATTCAGTACTTC. Amino acid sequence: CAWSSMGQGYIQYF. The gene calls are TRBV30 and TRBJ2-4; 9 nucleotides agree with TRBD1. After removal of 2 bases from V and 8 bases from J, the junction contained 7 bases not matched to a gene. This CDR3 comprises 14 residues. Looked up from germline, CDR1 is GTSNPN and CDR2 is SVGIG (reference sequence).

Details on this clone: In the same sample, other DNA sequences code for this CDR3. This chain uses TRBV15 with TRBJ2-3; no reliable D call. V was clipped by 0 bases and J by 3 bases, with 4 bases between them. There are 13 residues in the CDR3. CDR1 and CDR2 (germline): LNHNV, YYDKDF (reference sequence). The CDR3 sequence is CATSRDPTDTQYF. The CDR3 DNA follows: TGTGCCACCAGCAGAGATCCTACAGATACGCAGTATTTT. Using reference TRBV15 and TRBJ2-3 for the parts outside the CDR3, the full variable domain is DAMVIQNPRYQVTQFGKPVTLSCSQTLNHNVMYWYQQKSSQAPKLLFHYYDKDFNNEADTPDNFQSRRPNTSFCFLDIRSPGLGDTAMYLCATSRDPTDTQYFGPGTRLTVL.

This clone turned up a few times. This chain connects TRBV5-4 to TRBJ1-6; unclear D gene. The V end was cut by 4 bases, the J end by 7 bases, with 12 bases between. This CDR3 comprises 14 residues. Germline V gives CDR1 SGHNT, CDR2 YYREEE (reference sequence). The CDR3 here is CASSLDGVNSPLHF. Here the CDR3 DNA reads TGTGCCAGCAGCCTGGACGGGGTGAATTCACCCCTCCACTTT.

About this clone itself: Additional DNA sequences in this sample encode the identical CDR3. V usage is TRBV5-4 and J usage is TRBJ2-1; D is unresolved. This CDR3 is 15 amino acids long. Germline assignment: CDR1 SGHNT and CDR2 YYREEE (reference sequence). Deletions cut 0 bases from V and 0 bases from J, with 7 bases between. The CDR3 DNA reads as TGTGCCAGCAGCTTGGCCGTTAGCTCCTACAATGAGCAGTTCTTC. Protein product: CASSLAVSSYNEQFF.